This entry is about one TCR beta chain. Trimming removed 5 bases at V and 0 bases at J, with 13 bases between. This CDR3 comprises 15 residues. Germline values: CDR1 ENHRY, CDR2 SYGVKD. The data belong to a study of blood T cell repertoires in COVID-19. About the research overall: Nucleic acid was either cDNA or gDNA, and it came from T cells, B-cell-depleted T cells, or PBMCs.

The data were produced by immunoSEQ multiplex PCR, yet TCRdb's version contains in-frame clones alone and is incomplete. The sample has roughly 200,000 clones; around four fifths are singletons. The origin of this receptor is a man aged 65 to 79 with active or convalescent COVID-19. The sample was peripheral blood. The V and J genes are TRBV10-3 and TRBJ1-2, with D perhaps matching TRBD1 (6 bases). The CDR3 reads CAISMQGSTNYGYTF. Written as DNA, the CDR3 is TGTGCCATCAGTATGCAGGGGTCTACTAACTATGGCTACACCTTC.